This entry lists 18 T cell receptor beta chains sequenced from one sample in a study of blood T cell repertoires in COVID-19. The repertoire was sequenced with immunoSEQ multiplex PCR; TCRdb's copy has only in-frame clones and lacks some. The data contain 35,000 to 50,000 clones, around four fifths of them singletons. The specimen sequenced was peripheral blood. The receptors come from a woman older than 75 with acute or convalescent COVID-19.

The chain joins TRBV19 to TRBJ1-2, with TRBD1 identical over 7 bases. CDR1 is LNHDA and CDR2 is SQIVND in the germline V gene (reference sequence). V shed 7 bases and J 7 bases; nucleotides not matched to a gene: 15. CDR3 length: 15 residues. The CDR3 loop reads CASKADRVVDRGYTF. As DNA, the CDR3 is TGTGCCAGTAAAGCCGACAGGGTGGTGGATCGTGGCTACACCTTC.

This clone turned up a few times. The chain couples TRBV7-9 to TRBJ1-4; TRBD1 matches 10 bases. CDR3 length equals 14 residues. Per the germline V gene, CDR1 is SEHNR and CDR2 is FQNEAQ (reference sequence). V was pared by 3 bases and J by 8 bases, with 3 bases of the junction left unmatched. The CDR3 loop is CASSFETGGEKLFF. The CDR3, as DNA: TGTGCCAGCAGCTTCGAGACAGGGGGCGAAAAACTGTTTTTT.

This chain joins TRBV7-2 and TRBJ2-1; TRBD2 matches 8 bases. The V and J ends lost 1 base and 9 bases, in that order; junction bases with no gene match: 8. The CDR3 runs to 15 residues. From germline, CDR1 is SGHTA and CDR2 FQGNSA. As DNA, the CDR3 is TGTGCCAGCAGCTTAGATGCGGGGGGTTGGGGTGAGCAGTTCTTC. Amino acid sequence: CASSLDAGGWGEQFF. Variable domain in full (rest from reference TRBV7-2 and TRBJ2-1): GAGVSQSPSNKVTEKGKDVELRCDPISGHTALYWYRQSLGQGLEFLIYFQGNSAPDKSGLPSDRFSAERTGGSVSTLTIQRTQQEDSAVYLCASSLDAGGWGEQFFGPGTRLTVL.

The table lists this clone with a few counts. The chain combines TRBV18 with TRBJ2-1; 9 bases match TRBD2. J gave up 2 bases and V 0 bases, and 5 bases lay outside the gene matches. CDR3 length: 17 residues. Germline lookup yields CDR1 KGHSH and CDR2 LQKENI. The CDR3 is CASSPPPRGGAYNEQFF. CDR3 DNA sequence: TGTGCCAGCTCACCACCACCCCGCGGGGGGGCCTACAATGAGCAGTTCTTC. Drawing the rest from reference TRBV18 and TRBJ2-1, the complete variable domain is NAGVMQNPRHLVRRRGQEARLRCSPMKGHSHVYWYRQLPEEGLKFMVYLQKENIIDESGMPKERFSAEFPKEGPSILRIQQVVRGDSAAYFCASSPPPRGGAYNEQFFGPGTRLTVL.

CDR3 DNA sequence: TGTGCCAGCAGCGGCTCGGGTGCCGGCAATTCACCCCTCCACTTT. As protein: CASSGSGAGNSPLHF. V and J are TRBV7-9 and TRBJ1-6, with no clear D. From germline, CDR1 is SEHNR and CDR2 FQNEAQ (reference sequence). This CDR3 has 15 residues. Trimming took 5 bases from V and 7 from J, leaving 15 bases between them.

The rearrangement joins TRBV5-1 to TRBJ1-1, with 9 bases matching TRBD1. CDR1 and CDR2 from the germline V gene are SGHRS and YFSETQ. V lost 2 bases to trimming and J lost 1 base; unmatched junction nucleotides: 15. The CDR3 has 19 amino acids. The CDR3 nucleotides read TGCGCCAGCAGCTTACGTGGCGGGACAGGGAGCTCCCCGAACACTGAAGCTTTCTTT. This translates into CASSLRGGTGSSPNTEAFF. Drawing the rest from reference TRBV5-1 and TRBJ1-1, the complete variable domain is KAGVTQTPRYLIKTRGQQVTLSCSPISGHRSVSWYQQTPGQGLQFLFEYFSETQRNKGNFPGRFSGRQFSNSRSEMNVSTLELGDSALYLCASSLRGGTGSSPNTEAFFGQGTRLTVV.

This chain joins TRBV10-1 and TRBJ1-1; D perhaps matches TRBD1 (6 bases). This CDR3 comprises 14 residues. The germline V gene encodes CDR1 WNHNN and CDR2 SYGVQD (reference sequence). Trimming pared 7 bases from V and 5 bases from J, leaving 17 bases between. The CDR3: CASTNTNRETEAFF. Written as DNA, the CDR3 is TGCGCCAGCACCAATACCAACAGGGAAACTGAAGCTTTCTTT.

The V call is TRBV7-9, the J call TRBJ1-1, with 7 bases lining up with TRBD1. The CDR3 loop spans 15 amino acids. Germline CDR1 SEHNR, CDR2 FQNEAQ (reference sequence). J gave up 0 bases and V 5 bases, and 6 bases lay outside the gene matches. The CDR3 nucleotides read TGTGCCAGCAGCCCAGGACAGGCCATGAACACTGAAGCTTTCTTT. It is translated as CASSPGQAMNTEAFF.

This chain connects TRBV19 to TRBJ2-3, with 14 bases identical to TRBD2. The CDR3 length is 21 residues. The junction had 17 bases not matched to a gene; V was cut back by 2 bases and J by 4 bases. In germline, CDR1 is LNHDA, CDR2 SQIVND (reference sequence). The CDR3 loop reads CASSIFLGLAGAYTIADTQYF. The DNA of the CDR3 is TGTGCCAGTAGTATATTTTTGGGACTAGCGGGGGCGTATACTATTGCAGATACGCAGTATTTT. The full variable domain, in which reference TRBV19 and TRBJ2-3 provide the parts outside the CDR3, is DGGITQSPKYLFRKEGQNVTLSCEQNLNHDAMYWYRQDPGQGLRLIYYSQIVNDFQKGDIAEGYSVSREKKESFPLTVTSAQKNPTAFYLCASSIFLGLAGAYTIADTQYFGPGTRLTVL.

The CDR3 coding sequence is TGCAGTGCTCGTGACAGTTTTACCTACGAGCAGTACTTC. This sequence encodes CSARDSFTYEQYF. The J gene is TRBJ2-7, the V gene TRBV20-1; tentatively, D is TRBD1 (5 bases). V was cut by 5 bases and J by 2 bases, with 13 bases left in between. Germline V lookup: CDR1 DFQATT, CDR2 SNEGSKA (reference sequence). The CDR3 loop spans 13 amino acids.

Here the CDR3 DNA reads TGTGCCAGCAGTGAGGGCAGGGGCGTCAATCAGCCCCAGCATTTT. Protein product: CASSEGRGVNQPQHF. The rearrangement joins TRBV6-1 to TRBJ1-5; a weak D match, TRBD1 (6 bases). Germline V gene data show CDR1 as MNHNS and CDR2 as SASEGT. The CDR3 runs 15 residues. The V end lost 3 bases, the J end lost 3 bases, and 12 bases lay between the germline ends.

The gene calls are TRBV27 and TRBJ2-7; maybe TRBD1 (6 bases). There are 13 residues in the CDR3. V was trimmed by 6 bases and J by 2 bases, leaving 11 bases between them. CDR1 is MNHEY and CDR2 is SMNVEV in the germline V gene (reference sequence). CDR3 sequence reads: CASRLTGTYEQYF. Here the CDR3 DNA reads TGTGCCAGCAGGCTGACAGGTACCTACGAGCAGTACTTC.

The chain couples TRBV18 to TRBJ1-2; perhaps TRBD1 as D (5 bases). Looked up from germline, CDR1 is KGHSH and CDR2 is LQKENI. CDR3 length: 15 amino acids. The germline V and J ends were trimmed by 2 bases and 8 bases, with 18 bases remaining between them. The CDR3 loop reads CASSPRTQESRGYTF. The CDR3 DNA reads TGTGCCAGCTCACCAAGGACACAGGAATCAAGAGGCTACACCTTC.

This clone appeared once. This rearrangement joins TRBV12-3 or TRBV12-4 to TRBJ1-4; D gene ambiguous. This CDR3 has 13 amino acids. V was pared by 3 bases and J by 8 bases, with 10 bases between. This chain's CDR3 is CASSFIGYEKLFF. In DNA, the CDR3 is TGTGCCAGCAGTTTCATCGGGTACGAAAAACTGTTTTTT.

CDR3 bases: TGTGCCAGCAGCTTAAGGGCAGGGGGCGGCTACGAGCAGTACTTC. Amino acid sequence: CASSLRAGGGYEQYF. The V call is TRBV13, the J call TRBJ2-7; 8 nucleotides line up with TRBD1. Germline values: CDR1 PRHDT, CDR2 FYEKMQ (reference sequence). The CDR3 has 15 amino acids. J lost 3 bases, V lost 2 bases, and 6 bases had no gene match. Full variable domain (outside the CDR3, taken from reference TRBV13 and TRBJ2-7): AAGVIQSPRHLIKEKRETATLKCYPIPRHDTVYWYQQGPGQDPQFLISFYEKMQSDKGSIPDRFSAQQFSDYHSELNMSSLELGDSALYFCASSLRAGGGYEQYFGPGTRLTVT.

This chain connects TRBV4-2 to TRBJ2-2; possible D gene TRBD1, 6 bases. CDR3 length equals 16 residues. Germline V lookup: CDR1 LGHNA, CDR2 YNFKEQ. Trimming removed 0 bases at V and 0 bases at J, with 8 bases between. The CDR3 DNA reads TGTGCCAGCAGCCAAGATACAGGGACGAACACCGGGGAGCTGTTTTTT. The encoded protein is CASSQDTGTNTGELFF.

This clone has more than one count but fewer than ten. This chain connects TRBV10-3 to TRBJ2-1; tentatively, D is TRBD1 (5 bases). The CDR3 contains 12 residues. Trimming removed 5 bases at V and 10 bases at J, with 12 bases between. CDR1 is ENHRY, CDR2 SYGVKD, per germline. The CDR3 reads CAISLQGREQFF. The DNA of the CDR3 is TGTGCCATCAGTCTGCAGGGAAGAGAGCAGTTCTTC.

About this clone itself: The same CDR3 is also encoded by other DNA sequences in this sample. V is TRBV3-1 (or the pseudogene TRBV3-2) and J is TRBJ1-1; TRBD1 might be the D (6 bases). In germline, CDR1 is LGHDT, CDR2 YNNKEL (reference sequence). V lost 11 bases and J 4 bases, leaving 11 bases between the germline ends. The CDR3 sequence is 11 residues long. This CDR3 reads CASRGGTEAFF. In DNA form, the CDR3 reads TGTGCCTCGAGGGGGGGCACTGAAGCTTTCTTT.